This section outlines one T cell receptor (beta chain) sequence together with its context. The data stem from a study of siplizumab effects on memory and regulatory T cells. The study assayed approximately 100,000 TCR templates per sample. Profiled with immunoSEQ multiplex PCR; TCRdb holds only in-frame clones, not every one. The sample yields 90,000 to 110,000 clones, about 93% seen once. Germline V gene data show CDR1 as SGDLS and CDR2 as YYNGEE. Trimming stripped 3 bases from V and 3 bases from J, with 6 bases between. This CDR3 spans 13 amino acids. The rearrangement links TRBV9 to TRBJ1-4; D is possibly TRBD1 (5 bases). Input material: CD4+ T cells sorted from blood. The sequence was collected from a human donor in good health. This chain's CDR3 is CASSEGPNEKLFF. CDR3 sequence (DNA): TGTGCCAGCAGCGAGGGGCCTAATGAAAAACTGTTTTTT.